This record covers a single T cell receptor beta chain. The antigen is undetermined. The source of the sample is a study of CXCR3-negative and CXCR3-positive naive CD8 T cells. The study, taken as a whole, reports: Naive CXCR3-positive cells had TRB CDR3s more hydrophobic than those of CXCR3-negative naive cells. Cryopreservation partially lowered CXCR3 expression, so most assays used fresh PBMCs.

Among CD8+ T cells, naive ones were CD45RO-CCR7+CD27+CD95-. Per germline, CDR1 MDHEN and CDR2 SYDVKM. The CDR3 runs to 14 residues. Preparation of TRB cDNA libraries relied on 5' RACE carrying UMI labels. TCRdb re-called the 5' RACE reads, yielding one record per CDR3 amino acid sequence without DNA. The sample table sets out about 130,000 distinct CDR3 sequences. The chain joins TRBV28 to TRBJ2-1; absent DNA, TCRdb's TRBD1 call cannot be checked. This clonotype was obtained from a human donor in good health. Some clones in this sample may be carry-over from other donors' samples. Source material: naive CXCR3+ CD8+ T cells from blood. Subset: CD45RO-CCR7+CD27+CD95- naive CD8+ T cells expressing CXCR3 (TNR3+). This CDR3 is CASSLSRAHNEQFF.